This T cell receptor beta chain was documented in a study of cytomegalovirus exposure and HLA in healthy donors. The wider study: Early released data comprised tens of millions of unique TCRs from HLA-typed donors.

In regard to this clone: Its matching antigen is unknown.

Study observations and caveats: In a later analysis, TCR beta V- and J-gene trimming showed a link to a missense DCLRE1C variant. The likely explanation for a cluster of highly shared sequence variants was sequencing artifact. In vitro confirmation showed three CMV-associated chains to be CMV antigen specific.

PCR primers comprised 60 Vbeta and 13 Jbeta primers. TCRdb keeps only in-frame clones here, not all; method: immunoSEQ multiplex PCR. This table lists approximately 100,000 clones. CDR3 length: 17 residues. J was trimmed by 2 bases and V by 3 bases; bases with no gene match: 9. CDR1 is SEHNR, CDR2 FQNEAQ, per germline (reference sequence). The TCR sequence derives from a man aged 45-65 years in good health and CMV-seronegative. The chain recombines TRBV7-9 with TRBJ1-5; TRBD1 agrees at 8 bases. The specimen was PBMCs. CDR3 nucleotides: TGTGCCAGCAGCTTGGCTCCGACAGGGGAGGGCAATCAGCCCCAGCATTTT. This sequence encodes CASSLAPTGEGNQPQHF. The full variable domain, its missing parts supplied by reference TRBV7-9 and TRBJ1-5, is DTGVSQNPRHKITKRGQNVTFRCDPISEHNRLYWYRQTLGQGPEFLTYFQNEAQLEKSRLLSDRFSAERPKGSFSTLEIQRTEQGDSAMYLCASSLAPTGEGNQPQHFGDGTRLSIL.